This T cell receptor beta chain was obtained from a study of blood T cell repertoires in COVID-19. Study details: The origin of the acute and convalescent COVID-19 samples was the United States, Italy and Spain. Sources were T cells, B-cell-depleted T cells, or PBMCs; the material itself was cDNA or gDNA.

This clone was seen ten or more times. Original analysis: For nucleated cells, counts were estimated from reference gene primer amplification. Clones were read by immunoSEQ multiplex PCR, and TCRdb kept only the in-frame ones, dropping some. V and J calls plus clone size are reproduced from that table; the DNA served to infer D and trimming. This table holds 150,000 to 200,000 clones, roughly 85% found once. Source material: peripheral blood. The receptor's source is a man aged 60 to 69 with active or convalescent COVID-19.

The CDR3 coding sequence is TGCGCCAGTAAGCGGGGGGGCAACACAGATACGCAGTATTTT. Translation gives CASKRGGNTDTQYF. V is TRBV5-1 and J is TRBJ2-3; the match to TRBD2 covers 10 bases. This CDR3 comprises 14 residues. The J segment lost 2 bases and the V segment lost 8 bases, leaving 5 bases of the junction unmatched. From germline, CDR1 is SGHRS and CDR2 YFSETQ.